This T cell receptor (beta chain) was profiled in a study of identical twins. Each CDR3 protein is one row after TCRdb ran MiXCR on the 5' RACE reads. The sample lists approximately 590,000 distinct CDR3 sequences, around a tenth seen once, with around 3.1% in the top ten. This CDR3 has 11 amino acids. V lost 0 bases to trimming and J lost 6 bases, with 3 bases between them. The germline V gene has CDR1 SGHDN and CDR2 FVKESK. This sample was shared with a second study, whose subject was yellow fever vaccine responses in identical twins.

This TCR was sampled from a young woman in good health. The sample comprised PBMCs. The chain employs TRBV14 and TRBJ2-7; D not certain. The CDR3: CASSQDIEQYF. Here the CDR3 DNA reads TGTGCCAGCAGCCAAGACATCGAGCAGTACTTC.